These 26 T cell receptor beta chains were sequenced from one sample in a study of T cells after yellow fever vaccination. TCRdb ran MiXCR on the 5' RACE reads and lists one entry per CDR3 protein. The sample yields approximately 350,000 distinct CDR3 sequences, around 10% seen once. The material sequenced was PBMCs, taken on the day of the first yellow fever vaccination. All receptors come from a man aged 18 to 35 who received the YFV17D yellow fever vaccine.

The rearrangement uses TRBV5-4 and TRBJ1-3, with unresolved D. This CDR3 region has 16 residues. V lost 3 bases, J lost 0 bases, and 13 bases lay in between. Germline CDR1 and CDR2: SGHNT and YYREEE (reference sequence). This CDR3 reads CASSYGVSSSGNTIYF. DNA for the CDR3: TGTGCCAGCAGCTACGGGGTCAGCAGCTCTGGAAACACCATATATTTT.

The chain combines TRBV20-1 with TRBJ2-3, with 8 bases matching TRBD2. Trimming cost V 2 bases and J 0 bases; bases outside gene matches: 7. The V gene's germline CDR1 is DFQATT and CDR2 SNEGSKA (reference sequence). The CDR3 consists of 16 residues. The CDR3 loop is CSARRRSGGSTDTQYF. In DNA form, the CDR3 reads TGCAGTGCTAGAAGGAGGAGCGGGGGAAGCACAGATACGCAGTATTTT.

V and J are TRBV5-1 and TRBJ2-5; 7 nucleotides match TRBD1. The CDR3 is 16 amino acids. Unmatched junction bases numbered 11, after V lost 4 bases and J lost 2 bases. Germline CDR1 and CDR2: SGHRS and YFSETQ. The CDR3 nucleotides read TGCGCCAGCAGCCCACTTGGGACAGTAAATCAAGAGACCCAGTACTTC. This encodes CASSPLGTVNQETQYF.

The table lists this clonotype with many counts. The rearrangement links TRBV20-1 to TRBJ2-3, with 8 nucleotides matching TRBD2. Germline CDR1 reads DFQATT; CDR2 reads SNEGSKA (reference sequence). This CDR3 contains 16 residues. J lost 4 bases, V lost 4 bases, and 13 bases had no gene match. The chain's CDR3 is CSATPRGSGEPDTQYF. Written as DNA, the CDR3 is TGCAGTGCTACCCCCCGGGGTAGCGGGGAACCAGATACGCAGTATTTT.

This chain links TRBV4-1 with TRBJ2-5; the D is unclear. Germline CDR1 is MGHRA and CDR2 is YSYEKL. The CDR3 sequence is 14 residues long. Trimming removed 4 bases from V and 0 bases from J, with 9 bases in between. CDR3 DNA sequence: TGCGCCAGCAGCCCCCCAGCCGACCAAGAGACCCAGTACTTC. Encoded protein: CASSPPADQETQYF.

This clonotype has more than one count but fewer than ten. The gene calls are TRBV12-5 and TRBJ2-2, with TRBD2 matching over 8 bases. Germline lookup yields CDR1 LGHNT and CDR2 FRNRAP. V was pared by 1 base and J by 7 bases, with 14 bases of the junction left unmatched. The length of the CDR3 is 18 residues. The CDR3 DNA is TGTGCTAGTGGTTTGGGAAAATCTCGGGAGGGGGTGAACGGGGAGCTGTTTTTT. It yields the protein CASGLGKSREGVNGELFF.

The chain links TRBV4-1 to TRBJ1-2; TRBD1 agrees at 7 bases. With V trimmed by 1 base and J by 4 bases, 9 bases remained unmatched. There are 16 residues in the CDR3. The V gene's germline CDR1 is MGHRA and CDR2 YSYEKL. The CDR3 region is CASSQVEQGPTYGYTF. The CDR3 DNA reads as TGCGCCAGCAGCCAAGTGGAACAGGGGCCTACCTATGGCTACACCTTC.

The V and J genes are TRBV4-3 and TRBJ1-2; D might be TRBD1 (6 bases). Germline V CDR1 and CDR2: LGHNA, YSLEER. Trimming removed 4 bases from V and 8 bases from J, with 17 bases in between. The CDR3 is 14 amino acids. The CDR3 is CASSPASGGRGYTF. DNA of the CDR3: TGCGCCAGCAGCCCCGCTAGTGGGGGGCGAGGCTACACCTTC.

This rearrangement joins TRBV19 to TRBJ2-3, with D unresolved. The CDR3 totals 11 residues. Germline assignment: CDR1 LNHDA and CDR2 SQIVND (reference sequence). V was cut by 6 bases and J by 2 bases, with 3 bases left in between. The CDR3 region is CASRDTDTQYF. CDR3 DNA sequence: TGTGCCAGTAGGGACACAGATACGCAGTATTTT.

This clonotype has more than one count but fewer than ten. This chain links TRBV9 with TRBJ2-1; possible D gene TRBD2, 6 bases. Trimming took off 3 bases at V and 5 bases at J, with 21 bases between the two ends. This CDR3 comprises 17 residues. Per germline, CDR1 SGDLS and CDR2 YYNGEE. The CDR3 DNA reads TGTGCCAGCAGCGCGCCTGAAACTAGCCCCGTGGACAATGAGCAGTTCTTC. Encoded protein: CASSAPETSPVDNEQFF.

Ten or more counts support this clonotype. This chain uses TRBV20-1 with TRBJ1-5; D not certain. Trimming cost V 1 base and J 1 base, with 8 bases left between them. This CDR3 is built from 14 residues. CDR1 DFQATT and CDR2 SNEGSKA come from the germline V gene (reference sequence). The CDR3 region is CSARAGSSNQPQHF. In DNA form, the CDR3 reads TGCAGTGCTAGAGCCGGGTCGAGCAATCAGCCCCAGCATTTT.

This clonotype was seen more than once but under ten times. CDR3 residues: CASSLGGTPYEQYF. CDR3 nucleotides: TGCGCCAGCAGCTTGGGAGGGACCCCCTACGAGCAGTACTTC. The gene calls are TRBV5-1 and TRBJ2-7; D possibly matches TRBD1 or TRBD2 (5 bases each). The V gene lost 0 bases and the J gene lost 2 bases, with 9 bases spanning the gap. There are 14 residues in the CDR3. Germline CDR1 is SGHRS and CDR2 is YFSETQ.

This clonotype was detected only a few times. CDR3: CASSPRDPSYEQYF. CDR3 bases: TGTGCCAGCAGCCCTCGGGATCCTTCCTACGAGCAGTACTTC. The V and J genes are TRBV7-9 and TRBJ2-7; D is perhaps TRBD2 (5 bases). The germline gives CDR1 SEHNR, CDR2 FQNEAQ (reference sequence). The CDR3 contains 14 residues. The V and J ends lost 5 bases and 1 base respectively, with 12 bases between them.

V usage is TRBV19 and J usage is TRBJ1-4; no definite D call. Deletions cut 5 bases from V and 3 bases from J, with 13 bases between. Looked up from germline, CDR1 is LNHDA and CDR2 is SQIVND (reference sequence). The length of the CDR3 is 15 residues. This chain's CDR3 is CASSGSRTSNEKLFF. Here the CDR3 DNA reads TGTGCCAGTAGTGGCTCGCGAACTTCTAATGAAAAACTGTTTTTT. Supplemented by reference TRBV19 and TRBJ1-4, the full variable domain reads DGGITQSPKYLFRKEGQNVTLSCEQNLNHDAMYWYRQDPGQGLRLIYYSQIVNDFQKGDIAEGYSVSREKKESFPLTVTSAQKNPTAFYLCASSGSRTSNEKLFFGSGTQLSVL.

The chain couples TRBV6-1 to TRBJ2-7; D remains ambiguous. CDR3 size: 12 residues. V lost 8 bases and J lost 2, with 10 bases in between. From germline, CDR1 is MNHNS and CDR2 SASEGT. CDR3 bases: TGTGCCAGCTCCCCCCCAACCTACGAGCAGTACGTC. As protein: CASSPPTYEQYV.

This clonotype was detected only a few times. The V call is TRBV4-1, the J call TRBJ2-1; D is ambiguous. The V end was cut by 0 bases, the J end by 0 bases, with 12 bases between. Germline V lookup: CDR1 MGHRA, CDR2 YSYEKL. The CDR3 is 17 amino acids. The CDR3 DNA follows: TGCGCCAGCAGCCAAGAGTGGACGTCCGGCTCCTACAATGAGCAGTTCTTC. It encodes CASSQEWTSGSYNEQFF.

In its sample, this clonotype was seen many times. The genes are TRBV7-9 and TRBJ2-1; TRBD2 matches 12 bases. Germline V lookup: CDR1 SEHNR, CDR2 FQNEAQ (reference sequence). This CDR3 spans 15 amino acids. V trimming: 5 bases; J trimming: 6 bases; junction bases outside the gene matches: 5. The CDR3 DNA follows: TGTGCCAGCAGCGCCACTAGCGGGGGGCCCAATGAGCAGTTCTTC. Its protein product is CASSATSGGPNEQFF.

In its sample, this clonotype was seen many times. J is TRBJ1-2 and V is TRBV12-3 or TRBV12-4; a possible D gene is TRBD1 (6 bases). Between the trimmed V and J ends, which lost 6 bases and 1 base, there was a span of 15 bases. This CDR3 contains 15 residues. In DNA, the CDR3 is TGTGCCAGCAGCAGTCGGGGGGCGCATAACTATGGCTACACCTTC. Its protein product is CASSSRGAHNYGYTF.

This clonotype was seen only a few times. The V gene is TRBV15, the J gene TRBJ1-2; 7 nucleotides agree with TRBD1. The length of the CDR3 is 15 residues. V shed 5 bases, J shed 3 bases, and the junction held 9 bases outside the gene matches. CDR1 and CDR2 (germline): LNHNV, YYDKDF (reference sequence). CDR3 sequence reads: CATSARQGMDYGYTF. For the CDR3, the DNA is TGTGCCACCAGCGCGAGACAGGGAATGGACTATGGCTACACCTTC.

The chain is built from TRBV11-2 and TRBJ1-6; D may be TRBD1 (5 bases). The CDR3 has 13 amino acids. The germline V gene has CDR1 SGHAT and CDR2 FQNNGV. The ends were cut back, 8 bases at V and 10 bases at J, with 15 bases in the middle. CDR3 sequence (DNA): TGTGCCAGCGCTCCTCCGGGGCCCTCACCCCTCCACTTT. Translating it yields CASAPPGPSPLHF.

This clonotype was recorded many times. This chain uses TRBV6-1 with TRBJ1-1, with D possibly matching TRBD1 (5 bases). Germline V gene data show CDR1 as MNHNS and CDR2 as SASEGT. V was cut by 5 bases and J by 5 bases, with 15 bases left in between. This CDR3 is 14 amino acids long. CDR3 loop: CASSPRGVQTEAFF. Written as DNA, the CDR3 is TGTGCCAGCAGTCCCCGGGGGGTTCAGACTGAAGCTTTCTTT.

The CDR3 DNA follows: TGTGCCACCCGACCCTACCCGGGTACAGATACGCAGTATTTT. Translation: CATRPYPGTDTQYF. This chain uses TRBV19 with TRBJ2-3; D is ambiguous. V was cut by 10 bases and J by 3 bases, with 17 bases left in between. Germline assignment: CDR1 LNHDA and CDR2 SQIVND (reference sequence). This CDR3 spans 14 amino acids.

This clonotype was seen a handful of times. The gene calls are TRBV28 and TRBJ1-4; TRBD1 might be the D (6 bases). The CDR3 runs 12 residues. The germline V gene has CDR1 MDHEN and CDR2 SYDVKM. V lost 7 bases and J lost 8, with 11 bases in between. CDR3 protein: CASNYRAEKLFF. The CDR3 coding sequence is TGTGCCAGCAACTACAGGGCGGAAAAACTGTTTTTT. Full variable domain (rest looked up from reference TRBV28 and TRBJ1-4): DVKVTQSSRYLVKRTGEKVFLECVQDMDHENMFWYRQDPGLGLRLIYFSYDVKMKEKGDIPEGYSVSREKKERFSLILESASTNQTSMYLCASNYRAEKLFFGSGTQLSVL.

This sequence joins TRBV2 and TRBJ2-3; no definite D call. The CDR3 is 10 residues long. Trimming shortened V by 7 bases and J by 3 bases, and 2 bases separated the two germline ends. Per germline, CDR1 SNHLY and CDR2 FYNNEI. CDR3 residues: CASKTDTQYF. In nucleotides, the CDR3 is TGTGCCAGCAAAACAGATACGCAGTATTTT.

This clonotype was counted only a few times. This chain connects TRBV4-1 to TRBJ1-3; 7 bases fit TRBD1. Unmatched junction bases numbered 3, after V lost 2 bases and J lost 2 bases. Germline V CDR1 and CDR2: MGHRA, YSYEKL. The CDR3 covers 15 residues. The CDR3 DNA reads as TGCGCCAGCAGCCAACAGGGGGTACCTGGAAACACCATATATTTT. Translation: CASSQQGVPGNTIYF.

This clonotype was detected a few times. The chain employs TRBV12-3 or TRBV12-4 and TRBJ2-3, with D perhaps matching TRBD1 (6 bases). V gave up 2 bases and J gave up 5 bases, with 11 bases separating them. This CDR3 has 14 residues. The CDR3 nucleotides read TGTGCCAGCAGTTTAACAGGGTTAGGAGATACGCAGTATTTT. Translation: CASSLTGLGDTQYF.